This section outlines one T cell receptor beta chain sequence together with its context. Its matching antigen is unknown. Donors included only healthy HIV-negative adults lacking recent acute infections or vaccinations. Each replicate PCR on the sorted subsets used approximately 180 ng DNA (around 30,000 T cell genomes). Sequenced by immunoSEQ multiplex PCR; TCRdb stores in-frame clones only, minus some. Altogether roughly 400,000 clones are present, about 97% being singletons, with the ten largest covering approximately 0.3%. This entry belongs to a study of shared clonotypes between healthy human individuals. Regarding the study as a whole: Clonotypes shared by all four sorted-subset donors had higher generation probabilities than non-shared clonotypes.

The TCR originated in a man aged 30-40 years in good health. Material for sequencing was memory CD8+ T cells sorted from blood. Subset described: CD45RO+ cells pooled with CCR7-negative TemRA cells.

The CDR3 is CASSERGSGSSYEQYF. CDR3 nucleotides: TGTGCCAGCAGTGAACGGGGTAGCGGGAGCTCCTACGAGCAGTACTTC. The chain employs TRBV6-1 and TRBJ2-7; 9 bases match TRBD2. CDR1 and CDR2 from the germline V gene are MNHNS and SASEGT. The CDR3 sequence is 16 residues long. Germline trimming cut 2 bases from V and 0 bases from J; bases unmatched to any gene: 5.